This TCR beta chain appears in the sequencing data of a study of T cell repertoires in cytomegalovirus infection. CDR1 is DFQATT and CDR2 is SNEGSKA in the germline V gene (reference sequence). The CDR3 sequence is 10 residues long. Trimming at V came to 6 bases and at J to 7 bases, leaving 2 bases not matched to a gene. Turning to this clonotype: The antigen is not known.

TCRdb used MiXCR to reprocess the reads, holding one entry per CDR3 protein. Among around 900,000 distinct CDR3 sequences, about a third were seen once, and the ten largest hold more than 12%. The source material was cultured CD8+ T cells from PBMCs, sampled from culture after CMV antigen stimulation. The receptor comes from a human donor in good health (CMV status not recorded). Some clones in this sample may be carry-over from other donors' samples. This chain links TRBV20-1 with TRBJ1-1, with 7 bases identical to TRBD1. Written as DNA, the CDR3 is TGCAGTGCCCCAGGGGGTGAAGCTTTCTTT. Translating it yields CSAPGGEAFF.